A single sample is the source of the 19 T cell receptor beta chains below, sequenced in a study of OX40 agonist ivuxolimab in advanced cancers. This table comes from immunoSEQ multiplex PCR, and its TCRdb copy is limited to in-frame clones, with some not included. The sample records about 71,000 clones, approximately 94% being singletons. The sample in question was CD4+ or CD8+ T cells sorted from blood, obtained in a trial of the OX40 agonist ivuxolimab. Receptors originate from an adult with an advanced solid tumor such as melanoma, head and neck, liver or kidney cancer.

This clone showed up just once. This sequence joins TRBV4-1 and TRBJ2-7; TRBD2 agrees at 11 bases. The ends lost 3 bases at V and 3 bases at J; junction bases unmatched: 7. Germline CDR1 is MGHRA and CDR2 is YSYEKL. CDR3 size: 16 residues. The CDR3 DNA reads TGCGCCAGCAGCCACGATACTAGCGGGAGTGACTACGAGCAGTACTTC. Its protein product is CASSHDTSGSDYEQYF.

The V gene is TRBV27, the J gene TRBJ2-2; D unresolved. This CDR3 has 17 amino acids. The germline gives CDR1 MNHEY, CDR2 SMNVEV (reference sequence). V was pared by 7 bases and J by 3 bases, with 21 bases between. The CDR3 region has the DNA TGTGCCAGCACCCTCCTAGGGCAGGCCTTGGACACCGGGGAGCTGTTTTTT. Its translation: CASTLLGQALDTGELFF.

The CDR3 DNA reads TGCGCCAGCAGCCCCGAGGCATCGGGGGCCGATGGCTACACCTTC. Translation gives CASSPEASGADGYTF. V usage is TRBV4-1 and J usage is TRBJ1-2; D may be TRBD1 (6 bases). Trimming pared 4 bases from V and 6 bases from J, leaving 18 bases between. Germline V lookup: CDR1 MGHRA, CDR2 YSYEKL. This CDR3 is built from 15 residues.

The gene calls are TRBV4-1 and TRBJ2-7; 8 bases fit TRBD1. V was pared by 4 bases and J by 3 bases, with 5 bases of the junction left unmatched. This CDR3 region has 14 residues. Germline assignment: CDR1 MGHRA and CDR2 YSYEKL. The CDR3 bases are TGCGCCAGCAGCCCCCAGGGGGCGCGCTACGAGCAGTACTTC. Amino acid sequence: CASSPQGARYEQYF.

The rearrangement links TRBV19 to TRBJ2-7; a possible D gene is TRBD2 (5 bases). Germline V gene data show CDR1 as LNHDA and CDR2 as SQIVND (reference sequence). CDR3 size: 14 residues. V lost 1 base to trimming and J lost 3 bases, with 10 bases between them. The CDR3 loop reads CASSIGLAGYEQYF. The CDR3 DNA sequence: TGTGCCAGTAGTATAGGGCTAGCCGGCTACGAGCAGTACTTC.

CDR3 residues: CASRAGLGFSNTEAFF. The DNA of the CDR3 is TGCGCCAGCCGCGCTGGGCTGGGGTTTTCGAACACTGAAGCTTTCTTT. This chain uses TRBV5-1 with TRBJ1-1; the D is unclear. With 7 bases removed from V and 1 base from J, the gap between germline ends came to 20 bases. The length of the CDR3 is 16 residues. The germline V gene encodes CDR1 SGHRS and CDR2 YFSETQ.

V and J are TRBV12-5 and TRBJ1-4, with D unclear. Between the trimmed V and J ends, which lost 0 bases and 0 bases, there was a span of 8 bases. Germline loops: CDR1 LGHNT, CDR2 FRNRAP. The CDR3 spans 16 residues. The CDR3 bases are TGTGCTAGTGGTTTGGTTTGGGAGACAACTAATGAAAAACTGTTTTTT. This encodes CASGLVWETTNEKLFF.

The J gene is TRBJ1-2, the V gene TRBV27, with a tentative D call TRBD1 (5 bases). Looked up from germline, CDR1 is MNHEY and CDR2 is SMNVEV (reference sequence). V lost 10 bases, J lost 4 bases, and 25 bases lay in between. The CDR3 has 16 amino acids. The CDR3 DNA reads as TGTGCCACCAAACCCTTACAGATCCAGGGAGGCTATGGCTACACCTTC. This encodes CATKPLQIQGGYGYTF.

This clone was counted once. The rearrangement joins TRBV5-1 to TRBJ2-2; D not certain. The CDR3 covers 17 residues. CDR1 is SGHRS, CDR2 YFSETQ, per germline. V lost 0 bases and J 4 bases, leaving 16 bases between the germline ends. The CDR3 loop is CASSLVGRSSVTGELFF. The CDR3 DNA follows: TGCGCCAGCAGCTTGGTTGGCAGGTCTTCCGTCACCGGGGAGCTGTTTTTT.

The rearrangement joins TRBV7-6 to TRBJ2-3, with D maybe TRBD1 (5 bases). The CDR3 is made up of 12 amino acids. V lost 2 bases and J 6 bases, leaving 6 bases between the germline ends. Germline-derived CDR1 and CDR2 are SGHVS and FNYEAQ. The CDR3 DNA reads TGTGCCAGCAGCTTAAGACAGGATACGCAGTATTTT. It is translated as CASSLRQDTQYF.

In its sample, this clone was seen a few times. The chain carries TRBV30 and TRBJ1-5; D remains unclear. Per the germline V gene, CDR1 is GTSNPN and CDR2 is SVGIG (reference sequence). Between the trimmed V and J ends, which lost 0 bases and 0 bases, there was a span of 9 bases. The CDR3 is 15 amino acids. Here the CDR3 DNA reads TGTGCCTGGAGTGTAGAGGGTTATAGCAATCAGCCCCAGCATTTT. As protein: CAWSVEGYSNQPQHF.

The chain combines TRBV9 with TRBJ2-1; D call uncertain. This CDR3 region has 11 residues. Trimming took off 2 bases at V and 10 bases at J, with 7 bases between the two ends. The germline V gene has CDR1 SGDLS and CDR2 YYNGEE. The chain's CDR3 is CASSVGWEQFF. The CDR3 nucleotides read TGTGCCAGCAGCGTGGGATGGGAGCAGTTCTTC. Variable domain in full (rest from reference TRBV9 and TRBJ2-1): DSGVTQTPKHLITATGQRVTLRCSPRSGDLSVYWYQQSLDQGLQFLIQYYNGEERAKGNILERFSAQQFPDLHSELNLSSLELGDSALYFCASSVGWEQFFGPGTRLTVL.

In this sample, this clone turned up once. The chain carries TRBV4-1 and TRBJ2-7; TRBD1 matches 7 bases. CDR1 MGHRA and CDR2 YSYEKL come from the germline V gene. The ends lost 3 bases at V and 5 bases at J; junction bases unmatched: 7. This CDR3 region has 14 residues. For the CDR3, the DNA is TGCGCCAGCAGCCAGCTCGGGACAGCAAACGAGCAGTACTTC. The encoded protein is CASSQLGTANEQYF.

This clone has only a few counts. The chain employs TRBV4-3 and TRBJ1-1; D ambiguous. This CDR3 is built from 13 residues. Trimming cost V 0 bases and J 3 bases, with 5 bases left between them. Looked up from germline, CDR1 is LGHNA and CDR2 is YSLEER. The CDR3 is CASSQDRYTEAFF. For the CDR3, the DNA is TGCGCCAGCAGCCAAGATCGGTACACTGAAGCTTTCTTT.

The V gene is TRBV28, the J gene TRBJ2-7; D call uncertain. Per germline, CDR1 MDHEN and CDR2 SYDVKM. The CDR3 is 13 amino acids. Deletions cut 3 bases from V and 5 bases from J, with 11 bases between. CDR3 bases: TGTGCCAGCAGTTTGCAGGATATCGACGAGCAGTACTTC. Its translation is CASSLQDIDEQYF.

The gene calls are TRBV6-5 and TRBJ2-7; 13 nucleotides line up with TRBD2. V dropped 5 bases and J dropped 5; count of bases not matched to a gene: 6. This CDR3 has 15 residues. Germline loops: CDR1 MNHEY, CDR2 SVGAGI. The CDR3 loop reads CASSRLAGGRDEQYF. Written as DNA, the CDR3 is TGTGCCAGCAGTAGACTAGCGGGAGGTCGCGACGAGCAGTACTTC.

This chain's CDR3 is CASSLADSTGELFF. CDR3 in DNA: TGTGCCAGCAGCTTAGCGGACAGCACCGGGGAGCTGTTTTTT. The chain carries TRBV7-3 and TRBJ2-2; D is perhaps TRBD1 (6 bases). Germline V gives CDR1 SGHTA, CDR2 FQGTGA. The CDR3 is 14 residues long. With 2 bases removed from V and 4 bases from J, the gap between germline ends came to 8 bases.

This clone was observed once. V gene TRBV28 combines with J gene TRBJ2-5, with 8 bases fitting TRBD1. CDR1 and CDR2 (germline): MDHEN, SYDVKM. J lost 9 bases, V lost 6 bases, and 15 bases had no gene match. This CDR3 contains 15 residues. The CDR3 spells CASRTRTGRQWAQYF. DNA for the CDR3: TGTGCCAGCAGGACTCGGACAGGGAGGCAATGGGCCCAGTACTTC.

The chain links TRBV19 to TRBJ1-2, with 9 bases aligning to TRBD1. This CDR3 region has 14 residues. Looked up from germline, CDR1 is LNHDA and CDR2 is SQIVND (reference sequence). With V trimmed by 6 bases and J by 6 bases, 8 bases remained unmatched. The DNA of the CDR3 is TGTGCCAGTAGCCCCGGGACAGGGTACCATGGCTACACCTTC. Its translation: CASSPGTGYHGYTF.